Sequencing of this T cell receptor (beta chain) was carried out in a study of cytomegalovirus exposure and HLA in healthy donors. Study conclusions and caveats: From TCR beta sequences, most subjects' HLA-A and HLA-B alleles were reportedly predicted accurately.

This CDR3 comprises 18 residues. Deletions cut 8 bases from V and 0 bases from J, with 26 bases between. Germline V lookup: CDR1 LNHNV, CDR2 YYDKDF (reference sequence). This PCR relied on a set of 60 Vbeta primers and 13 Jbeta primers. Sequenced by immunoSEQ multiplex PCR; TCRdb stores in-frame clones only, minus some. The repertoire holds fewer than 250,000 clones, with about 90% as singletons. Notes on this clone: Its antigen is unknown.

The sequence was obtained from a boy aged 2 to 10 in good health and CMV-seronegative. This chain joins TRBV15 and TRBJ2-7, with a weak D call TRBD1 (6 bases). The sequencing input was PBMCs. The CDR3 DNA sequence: TGTGCCACCGGTACCGCCCGAGCCCGGGACACGTACTCCTACGAGCAGTACTTC. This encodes CATGTARARDTYSYEQYF.